The rows below give T cell receptor beta chains drawn from one sample of a study of T cell repertoires in cytomegalovirus infection. Their cognate antigens are unknown. TCRdb ran MiXCR on the reads and lists one entry per CDR3 protein. Among some 700,000 distinct CDR3 sequences listed, around 32% were seen once. The sequences come from cultured PBMCs, collected from culture after CMV antigen stimulation. The receptors come from a human donor in good health (CMV status not recorded). Some clones in this sample may be carry-over from other donors' samples. Each CDR3 is given with its conserved first and last residue. Each record gives: J gene, V gene, D gene, clone size, CDR3 DNA, CDR3 protein. The D gene is left open where the match is weak. Size values are once, few and many counts, or a class for expanded clones, and some rows have none.

J gene: TRBJ2-1; V gene: TRBV11-2; D gene: NA; clone size: few; CDR3 DNA: TGTGCCAGCAGCTTACCCCACTACAGGAGCTCCTACAATGAGCAGTTCTTC; CDR3 protein: CASSLPHYRSSYNEQFF
J gene: TRBJ1-5; V gene: TRBV6-1; D gene: NA; clone size: NA; CDR3 DNA: TGTGCCAGCAGTCATTTATCAAACGGCAGGTCCAGACAGCCCCAGCATTTT; CDR3 protein: CASSHLSNGRSRQPQHF
J gene: TRBJ1-5; V gene: TRBV6-2/TRBV6-3; D gene: NA; clone size: few; CDR3 DNA: TGTGCCAGCAGTCTTTCTCCTGGGGGACGTATCAATCAGCCCCAGCATTTT; CDR3 protein: CASSLSPGGRINQPQHF
J gene: TRBJ2-1; V gene: TRBV5-1; D gene: NA; clone size: NA; CDR3 DNA: TGCGCCAGCTCCCCTGGGGGGCGACTTGGCAATGAGCAGTTCTTC; CDR3 protein: CASSPGGRLGNEQFF
J gene: TRBJ1-1; V gene: TRBV5-3; D gene: NA; clone size: few; CDR3 DNA: TGTGCCAGCTCGCCGATAGGCAACGGGACAAAGAACACTGAAGCTTTCTTT; CDR3 protein: CASSPIGNGTKNTEAFF
J gene: TRBJ1-1; V gene: TRBV12-3/TRBV12-4; D gene: TRBD1; clone size: few; CDR3 DNA: TGTGCCAGCAGAGTTACAGGGGGCACTGAAGCTTTCTTT; CDR3 protein: CASRVTGGTEAFF
J gene: TRBJ2-3; V gene: TRBV6-2/TRBV6-3; D gene: NA; clone size: NA; CDR3 DNA: TGTGCCAGCAGGCCCCGGAGCACAGATACGCAGTATTTT; CDR3 protein: CASRPRSTDTQYF
J gene: TRBJ1-5; V gene: TRBV6-5; D gene: NA; clone size: NA; CDR3 DNA: TGTGCCAGCAGTCCCCGGAAGGGGGGTCAGCCCCAGCATTTT; CDR3 protein: CASSPRKGGQPQHF
J gene: TRBJ2-3; V gene: TRBV7-2; D gene: TRBD2; clone size: many; CDR3 DNA: TGTGCCAGCAGCCCCCGAGGGACTAGCGGGAGCGGACGCACAGATACGCAGTATTTT; CDR3 protein: CASSPRGTSGSGRTDTQYF
J gene: TRBJ1-2; V gene: TRBV20-1; D gene: TRBD1; clone size: NA; CDR3 DNA: TGCAGTGCCCCATACTCCGGGACAGGGGGCGGTGGCTACACCTTC; CDR3 protein: CSAPYSGTGGGGYTF
J gene: TRBJ1-5; V gene: TRBV19; D gene: NA; clone size: few; CDR3 DNA: TGTGCCAGTAAAAGTGGGGAGTATAGCAATCAGCCCCAGCATTTT; CDR3 protein: CASKSGEYSNQPQHF
J gene: TRBJ1-2; V gene: TRBV5-4; D gene: TRBD1; clone size: NA; CDR3 DNA: TGTGCCAGCCGCCCCGGGACAGGGGGCTCCGCTTACTATGGCTACACCTTC; CDR3 protein: CASRPGTGGSAYYGYTF
J gene: TRBJ1-3; V gene: TRBV12-3/TRBV12-4; D gene: NA; clone size: NA; CDR3 DNA: TGTGCCAGCAGGGGACCGACGAGCTCTGGAAACACCATATATTTT; CDR3 protein: CASRGPTSSGNTIYF
J gene: TRBJ1-6; V gene: TRBV7-2; D gene: NA; clone size: many; CDR3 DNA: TGTGCCAGCAGACCAGGGACGGTTAATTCACCCCTCCACTTT; CDR3 protein: CASRPGTVNSPLHF
J gene: TRBJ1-2; V gene: TRBV20-1; D gene: NA; clone size: few; CDR3 DNA: TGCAGTGCATGGATATTAGACTATGGCTACACCTTC; CDR3 protein: CSAWILDYGYTF
J gene: TRBJ1-3; V gene: TRBV27; D gene: NA; clone size: few; CDR3 DNA: TGTGCCAGGCCCCTGTCTGGAAACACCATATATTTT; CDR3 protein: CARPLSGNTIYF